The 11 T cell receptor beta chains listed next were all sequenced from one sample in a study of blood T cell repertoires in COVID-19. Sequenced by immunoSEQ multiplex PCR; TCRdb stores in-frame clones only, minus some. Here the sample spans approximately 120,000 clones, around 74% being singletons. Sample: peripheral blood. The receptors derive from an elderly man with COVID-19, enrolled during active disease.

This chain uses TRBV6-5 with TRBJ2-1; TRBD1 matches 11 bases. This CDR3 spans 15 amino acids. The junction had 4 bases not matched to a gene; V was cut back by 5 bases and J by 4 bases. The germline V gene encodes CDR1 MNHEY and CDR2 SVGAGI. The CDR3 DNA reads TGTGCCAGCAGTCGCGGACAGGGGGCTTACAATGAGCAGTTCTTC. Protein: CASSRGQGAYNEQFF.

The J gene is TRBJ2-1, the V gene TRBV11-2; possibly TRBD1 for D (7 bases). The germline gives CDR1 SGHAT, CDR2 FQNNGV. The V end was cut by 6 bases, the J end by 9 bases, with 12 bases between. The CDR3 loop spans 12 amino acids. The CDR3, as DNA: TGTGCCAGCAGGCAGGGGGGTGGTGAGCAGTTCTTC. Amino acid sequence: CASRQGGGEQFF.

The chain joins TRBV7-9 to TRBJ2-2; weak D call: TRBD2 (5 bases). Germline V CDR1 and CDR2: SEHNR, FQNEAQ (reference sequence). V dropped 2 bases and J dropped 1 base, with 8 bases sitting between them. CDR3 length: 15 residues. The CDR3 DNA reads as TGTGCCAGCAGCTTACGGAGCGGGAACACCGGGGAGCTGTTTTTT. This sequence encodes CASSLRSGNTGELFF.

This rearrangement joins TRBV24-1 to TRBJ2-3; 7 bases map to TRBD1. The germline gives CDR1 KGHDR, CDR2 SFDVKD. The V gene end was trimmed by 3 bases and the J gene end by 5 bases; junction bases not matched to a gene: 4. The CDR3 is 14 residues long. CDR3 in DNA: TGTGCCACCAGTGATGACAGGGTACTAGATACGCAGTATTTT. Translation gives CATSDDRVLDTQYF.

The V gene is TRBV24-1, the J gene TRBJ2-5, with D maybe TRBD2 (6 bases). Germline CDR1 is KGHDR and CDR2 is SFDVKD. The V end was cut by 2 bases, the J end by 4 bases, with 13 bases between. The CDR3 spans 15 residues. The CDR3 nucleotides read TGTGCCACCAGTGATTCGCCAGGAGGGACAGAGACCCAGTACTTC. Its protein is CATSDSPGGTETQYF.

This clone was picked up a small number of times. This chain uses TRBV30 with TRBJ1-2; D is unclear. Trimming took off 0 bases at V and 7 bases at J, with 12 bases between the two ends. CDR3 length: 13 residues. The germline V gene encodes CDR1 GTSNPN and CDR2 SVGIG (reference sequence). In nucleotides, the CDR3 is TGTGCCTGGAGTGTAAAGCCCCGAGGTGGCTACACCTTC. Amino acid sequence: CAWSVKPRGGYTF.

This chain links TRBV6-5 with TRBJ2-7, with D possibly being TRBD2 (5 bases). Germline CDR1 is MNHEY and CDR2 is SVGAGI. This CDR3 spans 13 amino acids. V shed 6 bases and J shed 5 bases, with 14 bases lying between them. The DNA for the CDR3 is TGTGCCAGCAGCTCGTGGGTGACTAACGAGCAGTACTTC. Protein: CASSSWVTNEQYF.

By share, this clone ranks as medium-sized. The rearrangement uses TRBV7-9 and TRBJ2-7; 7 nucleotides align to TRBD1. This CDR3 comprises 15 residues. CDR1 and CDR2 (germline): SEHNR, FQNEAQ (reference sequence). The ends lost 5 bases at V and 2 bases at J; junction bases unmatched: 9. The CDR3 region has the DNA TGTGCCAGCAGCGATGATGGGGACAGTCCCTACGAGCAGTACTTC. Protein: CASSDDGDSPYEQYF.

The chain carries TRBV2 and TRBJ2-2; 10 bases line up with TRBD1. CDR1 and CDR2 (germline): SNHLY, FYNNEI. This CDR3 is 16 amino acids long. V was clipped by 7 bases and J by 4 bases; unmatched bases: 9. The CDR3 bases are TGTGCCAGCAAGGGGGGCGGGACAGGGGCCACCGGGGAGCTGTTTTTT. Encoded protein: CASKGGGTGATGELFF. Full variable domain (missing parts from reference TRBV2 and TRBJ2-2): EPEVTQTPSHQVTQMGQEVILRCVPISNHLYFYWYRQILGQKVEFLVSFYNNEISEKSEIFDDQFSVERPDGSNFTLKIRSTKLEDSAMYFCASKGGGTGATGELFFGEGSRLTVL.

The V and J genes are TRBV7-2 and TRBJ2-2; D gene uncertain. Trimming took 1 base from V and 0 from J, leaving 3 bases between them. The CDR3 length is 14 residues. Germline V gene sequence: CDR1 SGHTA, CDR2 FQGNSA. CDR3 amino acids: CASSLVANTGELFF. CDR3 coding DNA: TGTGCCAGCAGCTTAGTAGCGAACACCGGGGAGCTGTTTTTT. The variable domain in full, completed from reference TRBV7-2 and TRBJ2-2, reads GAGVSQSPSNKVTEKGKDVELRCDPISGHTALYWYRQSLGQGLEFLIYFQGNSAPDKSGLPSDRFSAERTGGSVSTLTIQRTQQEDSAVYLCASSLVANTGELFFGEGSRLTVL.

This chain uses TRBV15 with TRBJ2-1, with D maybe TRBD2 (6 bases). The germline V gene has CDR1 LNHNV and CDR2 YYDKDF (reference sequence). CDR3 length: 14 residues. V lost 1 base and J 7 bases, leaving 11 bases between the germline ends. CDR3 region: CATSRAGAGNEQFF. The CDR3 region has the DNA TGTGCCACCAGCAGAGCCGGGGCGGGGAATGAGCAGTTCTTC.